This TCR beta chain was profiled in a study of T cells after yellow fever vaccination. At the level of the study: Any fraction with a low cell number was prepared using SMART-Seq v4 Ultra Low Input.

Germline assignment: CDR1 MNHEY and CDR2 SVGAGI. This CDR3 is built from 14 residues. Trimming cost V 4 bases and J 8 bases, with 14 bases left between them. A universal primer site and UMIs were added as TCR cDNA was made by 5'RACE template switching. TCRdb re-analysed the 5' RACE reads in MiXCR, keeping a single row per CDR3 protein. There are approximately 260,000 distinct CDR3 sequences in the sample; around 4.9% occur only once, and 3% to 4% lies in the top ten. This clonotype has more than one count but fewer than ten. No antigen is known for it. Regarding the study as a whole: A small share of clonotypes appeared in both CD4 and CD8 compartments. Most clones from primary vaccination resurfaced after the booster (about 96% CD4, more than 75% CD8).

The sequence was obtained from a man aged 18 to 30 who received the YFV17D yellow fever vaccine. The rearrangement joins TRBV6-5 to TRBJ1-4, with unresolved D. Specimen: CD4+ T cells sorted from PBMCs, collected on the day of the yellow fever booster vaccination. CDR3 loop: CASSWGSWKEKLFF. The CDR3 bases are TGTGCCAGCAGTTGGGGATCCTGGAAGGAAAAACTGTTTTTT.